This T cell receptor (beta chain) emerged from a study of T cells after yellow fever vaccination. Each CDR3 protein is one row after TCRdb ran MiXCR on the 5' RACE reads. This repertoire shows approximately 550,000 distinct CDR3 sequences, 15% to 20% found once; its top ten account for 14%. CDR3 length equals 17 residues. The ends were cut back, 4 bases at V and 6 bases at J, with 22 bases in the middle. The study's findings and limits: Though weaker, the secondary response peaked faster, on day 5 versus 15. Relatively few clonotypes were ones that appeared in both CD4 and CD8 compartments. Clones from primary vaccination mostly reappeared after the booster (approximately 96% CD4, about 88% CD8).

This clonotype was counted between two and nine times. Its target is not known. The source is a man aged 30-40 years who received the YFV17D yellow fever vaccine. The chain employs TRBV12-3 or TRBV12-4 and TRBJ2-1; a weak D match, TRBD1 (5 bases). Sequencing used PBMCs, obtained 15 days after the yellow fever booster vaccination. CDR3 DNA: TGTGCCAGCAGTTCCCTAGGGGCCAGGGTGATCTCCAATGAGCAGTTCTTC. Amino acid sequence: CASSSLGARVISNEQFF.